This T cell receptor (beta chain) was obtained from a study of kidney transplant recipient with SARS-CoV-2 infection (dated by TCRdb to about 2021). Interpreted using the paper, the time point label stands for: pre-pandemic baseline sample and day 111 after first positive SARS-CoV-2 test. Sequencer: Illumina MiSeq. Profiling of the peripheral T cell repertoire targeted human TCRbeta genes. Per the source publication's procedure: Differential clonotype abundance was tested with beta-binomial modelling to account for variability over time. Clonotypes that had expanded were screened against the ImmuneCODE reference database of SARS-CoV-2-associated TCRs and mapped onto regions of the viral genome. Additional repertoire analyses examined TRBV gene usage, CDR3 length, CDR3 amino acid overlap between time points, distributions of clonotype abundance, and Jaccard similarity. Through fastp at Q25 and MiXCR, TCRdb rebuilt clones from the public reads, retaining in-frame beta chains. A single entry per CDR3 protein holds the most common genes and DNA from its merged rows. Here the V and J calls rest on TCRdb's processing, not on the authors' analysis. For this sample the table gives roughly 250,000 distinct CDR3 sequences, of which 25% to 35% were detected only once. The ten largest clones capture nearly 7.5% of the sample.

The germline ends are 23 bases apart after V is trimmed by 7 bases and J by 4 bases. CDR1 and CDR2 (SGHTS, YDEGEE) derive from the germline V gene. Including the terminal cysteine and phenylalanine, the CDR3 comprises 16 residues. Here the CDR3 DNA is all that survives: 48 bases in frame from base 1. A single count supports this clonotype. What antigen it recognizes has not been identified. A much larger clone lies one base from this, so it may be a read error. The chain joins TRBV5-8 to TRBJ1-2, with an unclear D gene assignment. The sequence was obtained from a young adult male patient who had COVID-19 and was a kidney transplant recipient. In patients who had a transplant, some T cells may come from the graft donor. The sequences come from a blood sample, collected at baseline and around day 110 from a kidney transplant recipient. This receptor has the CDR3 CASAECHPRRTYGYTF. The nucleotides are TGTGCCAGCGCCGAGTGTCATCCACGAAGGACCTATGGCTACACCTTC.